This T cell receptor (beta chain) was sequenced for a study of blood T cell repertoires in COVID-19. In germline, CDR1 is LNHDA, CDR2 SQIVND (reference sequence). The CDR3 length is 15 residues. Trimming took 3 bases from V and 2 from J, leaving 11 bases between them. Repertoires were generated with immunoSEQ multiplex PCR, while TCRdb's copy carries only in-frame clones and drops some. The top ten clones hold about a sixth of a sample with about 230,000 clones, 86% of them seen once. The sample taken for sequencing was PBMCs or T cells enriched from blood (not recorded which). The chain couples TRBV19 to TRBJ1-3; TRBD1 might be the D (6 bases). The TCR was taken from a man between 18 and 29 years old who had recovered from COVID-19. CDR3 protein: CASSIQDSPGNTIYF. The CDR3 DNA reads TGTGCCAGTAGTATTCAGGACAGTCCTGGAAACACCATATATTTT.